The 4 T cell receptor beta chains given below trace back to one sample, sequenced in a study of Ad26.COV2.S vaccination and SARS-CoV-2 variants. Treatment specified: around 19 received Ad26.COV2.S at low or high dose, single or two shots; about 5 received placebo; per-sample allocation not given. Sampling was performed 63 days after the first vaccine or placebo injection. Some clones are missing from TCRdb's copy, which holds only in-frame ones; the method was immunoSEQ multiplex PCR. The sample has under 600,000 clones; around 89% are singletons. The sequenced sample was peripheral blood, obtained in a trial of Ad26.COV2.S vaccine versus placebo. The receptor set was obtained from a person aged 18-65 years who received the Ad26.COV2.S COVID-19 vaccine or a placebo.

This chain joins TRBV4-1 and TRBJ2-3; 7 bases are shared with TRBD2. V trimming: 2 bases; J trimming: 1 base; junction bases outside the gene matches: 3. Germline CDR1 MGHRA, CDR2 YSYEKL. The CDR3 has 15 amino acids. CDR3 loop: CASSQLAVRTDTQYF. The CDR3 bases are TGCGCCAGCAGCCAACTAGCGGTGCGCACAGATACGCAGTATTTT.

The sample holds one count of this clone. This chain joins TRBV4-3 and TRBJ2-2; 9 bases fit TRBD1. This CDR3 contains 17 residues. Germline trimming cut 3 bases from V and 5 bases from J; bases unmatched to any gene: 10. Germline V lookup: CDR1 LGHNA, CDR2 YSLEER. CDR3 DNA: TGCGCCAGCAGCCACGGGACAGGGTCGTCTCTTACCGGGGAGCTGTTTTTT. Translating it yields CASSHGTGSSLTGELFF.

This clone was picked up a small number of times. Within the sample, other DNA sequences also encode this same CDR3. The chain links TRBV28 to TRBJ1-5; D not certain. The CDR3 has 12 residues. V dropped 6 bases and J dropped 3 bases, with 6 bases sitting between them. Germline lookup yields CDR1 MDHEN and CDR2 SYDVKM. CDR3 bases: TGTGCCAGCAGGGCCCCCAATCAGCCCCAGCATTTT. It is translated as CASRAPNQPQHF. Filled out from reference TRBV28 and TRBJ1-5, the complete variable domain reads DVKVTQSSRYLVKRTGEKVFLECVQDMDHENMFWYRQDPGLGLRLIYFSYDVKMKEKGDIPEGYSVSREKKERFSLILESASTNQTSMYLCASRAPNQPQHFGDGTRLSIL.

As for this clone: The sample has other DNA sequences that encode this CDR3 too. The chain carries TRBV20-1 and TRBJ2-5, with TRBD2 matching 15 bases. This CDR3 has 16 amino acids. CDR1 DFQATT and CDR2 SNEGSKA come from the germline V gene (reference sequence). V gave up 3 bases and J gave up 2 bases; unmatched junction bases: 4. The CDR3 is CSASLGLAGGQETQYF. In DNA form, the CDR3 reads TGCAGTGCTAGTCTAGGACTAGCGGGGGGGCAAGAGACCCAGTACTTC.